This T cell receptor (beta chain) was profiled in a study of blood T cell repertoires in COVID-19. Whole-study context: Samples came from the United States, Italy and Spain, spanning acute and convalescent COVID-19. T cells, B-cell-depleted T cells, or PBMCs provided the cDNA or gDNA that served as material.

Per the authors' pipeline: The authors estimated nucleated cell counts from reference gene primer amplification. Generated by immunoSEQ multiplex PCR, the TCRdb table keeps only in-frame clones and is missing some. The V and J calls and the clone size are those of that table, but D and trimming were determined from the DNA. This table holds 260,000 or so clones, 80% to 90% found once. The CDR3 is made up of 20 amino acids. CDR1 and CDR2 (germline): WSHSY, SAAADI. V dropped 8 bases and J dropped 9; count of bases not matched to a gene: 25. Source material: peripheral blood. The sequence was collected from an elderly man with acute or convalescent COVID-19. V gene TRBV10-2 combines with J gene TRBJ2-1; 13 bases match TRBD2. The CDR3 DNA follows: TGCGCCAGCCTCGGACTAGCGGGAGTAGCAAAACATTACGCGGGTCCTGAGCAGTTCTTC. Residues: CASLGLAGVAKHYAGPEQFF.